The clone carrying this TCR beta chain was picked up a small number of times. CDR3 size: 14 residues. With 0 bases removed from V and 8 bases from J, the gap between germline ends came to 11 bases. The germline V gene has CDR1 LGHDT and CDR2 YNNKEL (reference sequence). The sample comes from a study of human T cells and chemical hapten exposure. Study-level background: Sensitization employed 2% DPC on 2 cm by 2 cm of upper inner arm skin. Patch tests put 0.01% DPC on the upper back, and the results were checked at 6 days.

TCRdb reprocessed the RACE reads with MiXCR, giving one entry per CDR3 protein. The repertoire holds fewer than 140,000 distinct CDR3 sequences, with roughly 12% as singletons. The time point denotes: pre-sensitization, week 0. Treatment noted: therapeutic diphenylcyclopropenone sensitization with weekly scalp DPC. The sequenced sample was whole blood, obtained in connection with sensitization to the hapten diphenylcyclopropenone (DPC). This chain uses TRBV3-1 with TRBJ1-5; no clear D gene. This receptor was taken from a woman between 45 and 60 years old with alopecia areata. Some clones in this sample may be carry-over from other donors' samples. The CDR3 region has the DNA TGTGCCAGCAGCCAAGATCGGCAGGCCGAGCCCCAGCATTTT. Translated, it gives CASSQDRQAEPQHF.